A single sample is the source of the 16 T cell receptor beta chains below, sequenced in a study of T cells in Graves' hyperthyroidism and ophthalmopathy (dated by TCRdb to between 2019 and 2020). Library generation was performed with multiplex PCR. Sequencer: Illumina HiSeq 2000. The TCR beta CDR3 regions were amplified from RNA transcripts. For the first round of RT-PCR on the TCR CDR3, the HTBI primer set was used together with the Qiagen OneStep RT-PCR kit. TCRdb took the public reads, trimmed them with fastp at Q25, ran MiXCR for clone calling and kept in-frame beta chains. One record per CDR3 amino acid sequence lists the most common genes and DNA. This sample holds under 350,000 distinct CDR3 sequences; 18% were observed only once. Of the sample, about 53% falls within the top ten clones. The source material was blood. Receptors were obtained from a woman aged 45-65 years with Graves' hyperthyroidism.

The chain recombines TRBV5-1 with TRBJ1-1, with D perhaps matching TRBD1 (6 bases). V was pared by 4 bases and J by 1 base, with 17 bases between. CDR3 size: 16 residues. From germline, CDR1 is SGHRS and CDR2 YFSETQ. The CDR3 sequence is CASSQGPGAENTEAFF. For the CDR3, the DNA is TGCGCCAGCAGCCAAGGACCAGGGGCGGAGAACACTGAAGCTTTCTTT.

This chain connects TRBV19 to TRBJ2-1, with 8 bases matching TRBD2. This CDR3 is built from 13 residues. From germline, CDR1 is LNHDA and CDR2 SQIVND (reference sequence). The ends lost 5 bases at V and 8 bases at J; junction bases unmatched: 5. CDR3 DNA sequence: TGTGCCAGTAGTTTCGGGGGGGCGTATGAGCAGTTCTTC. Protein sequence: CASSFGGAYEQFF.

This clonotype was recorded a few times. The chain recombines TRBV6-9 with TRBJ2-7, with no clear D. Per the germline V gene, CDR1 is MNHGY and CDR2 is SVAAGI. This CDR3 spans 12 amino acids. V lost 3 bases to trimming and J lost 2 bases, with 5 bases between them. The chain's CDR3 is CASSYDPYEQYF. CDR3 DNA: TGTGCCAGCAGTTACGACCCCTACGAGCAGTACTTC.

J is TRBJ2-1 and V is TRBV29-1, with 12 bases identical to TRBD1. The CDR3 runs 15 residues. V gave up 4 bases and J gave up 10 bases; unmatched junction bases: 11. The germline CDR1 and CDR2 sequences are SQVTM and ANQGSEA. For the CDR3, the DNA is TGCAGCGTTGTTGGGGACAGGGGGCGAGGGAGGGAGCAGTTCTTC. This gives the protein CSVVGDRGRGREQFF.

The V call is TRBV5-1, the J call TRBJ1-2; the D gene is possibly TRBD1 (5 bases). This CDR3 has 14 amino acids. V shed 4 bases and J shed 3 bases, with 13 bases lying between them. The germline CDR1 and CDR2 sequences are SGHRS and YFSETQ. This chain's CDR3 is CASSGKDRYYGYTF. In DNA form, the CDR3 reads TGCGCCAGCAGCGGGAAAGACAGATACTATGGCTACACCTTC.

The rearrangement joins TRBV2 to TRBJ1-1, with TRBD1 as a possible D gene (6 bases). The CDR3 runs to 15 residues. The V and J ends lost 7 bases and 1 base respectively, with 16 bases between them. Germline CDR1 and CDR2: SNHLY and FYNNEI. The CDR3: CASTTPTGSNTEAFF. CDR3 in DNA: TGTGCCAGCACCACCCCAACAGGGTCGAACACTGAAGCTTTCTTT.

This clonotype has at least ten counts. This rearrangement joins TRBV28 to TRBJ2-7; TRBD1 matches at 7 bases. The CDR3 consists of 19 residues. V shed 10 bases, J shed 0 bases, and the junction held 24 bases outside the gene matches. CDR1 and CDR2 from the germline V gene are MDHEN and SYDVKM. In nucleotides, the CDR3 is TGTGCCACCACCAACCTACAGGGGCTGTGGGATGTGGCCTCCTACGAGCAGTACTTC. It translates to CATTNLQGLWDVASYEQYF.

This clonotype was seen many times. The chain uses TRBV11-2 and TRBJ2-7; 8 bases align to TRBD1. There are 14 residues in the CDR3. CDR1 and CDR2 (germline): SGHAT, FQNNGV. V lost 4 bases to trimming and J lost 6 bases; unmatched junction nucleotides: 8. The CDR3 nucleotides read TGTGCCAGCAGCTCCCCCTGGACAGGGCCCGAGCAGTACTTC. Protein: CASSSPWTGPEQYF. Combining the CDR3 with reference TRBV11-2 and TRBJ2-7 gives the whole variable domain EAGVAQSPRYKIIEKRQSVAFWCNPISGHATLYWYQQILGQGPKLLIQFQNNGVVDDSQLPKDRFSAERLKGVDSTLKIQPAKLEDSAVYLCASSSPWTGPEQYFGPGTRLTVT.

At least ten counts were recorded for this clonotype. The CDR3 DNA reads TGTGCCAGCAGGTTCGGGGTGGGATACGAGCAGTACTTC. Its protein product is CASRFGVGYEQYF. V gene TRBV27 combines with J gene TRBJ2-7; possibly TRBD2 for D (5 bases). V shed 6 bases and J shed 4 bases, with 13 bases lying between them. The CDR3 is made up of 13 amino acids. CDR1 is MNHEY, CDR2 SMNVEV, per germline (reference sequence).

V usage is TRBV12-3 or TRBV12-4 and J usage is TRBJ2-3; TRBD2 aligns across 13 bases. Trimming took 1 base from V and 2 from J; bases not matched to a gene: 3. This CDR3 is 17 amino acids long. This chain's CDR3 is CASSLGTSGGITDTQYF. The CDR3 region has the DNA TGTGCCAGCAGTTTAGGGACTAGCGGGGGTATCACAGATACGCAGTATTTT.

The V and J genes are TRBV2 and TRBJ1-2; a possible D gene is TRBD1 (5 bases). The CDR3 is 13 residues long. Trimming pared 4 bases from V and 3 bases from J, leaving 9 bases between. The V gene's germline CDR1 is SNHLY and CDR2 FYNNEI. The DNA for the CDR3 is TGTGCCAGCAGTGGGGGGAGCTACTATGGCTACACCTTC. It codes for CASSGGSYYGYTF.

This clonotype was picked up a small number of times. The V call is TRBV13, the J call TRBJ2-1, with 7 bases lining up with TRBD1. The V gene end was trimmed by 1 base and the J gene end by 7 bases; junction bases not matched to a gene: 7. The CDR3 extends over 15 amino acids. CDR1 and CDR2 from the germline V gene are PRHDT and FYEKMQ (reference sequence). The CDR3, as DNA: TGTGCCAGCAGCTTAGTCTCCCCAGGGGGAAATGAGCAGTTCTTC. Translated, it gives CASSLVSPGGNEQFF. The full variable domain, in which reference TRBV13 and TRBJ2-1 provide the parts outside the CDR3, is AAGVIQSPRHLIKEKRETATLKCYPIPRHDTVYWYQQGPGQDPQFLISFYEKMQSDKGSIPDRFSAQQFSDYHSELNMSSLELGDSALYFCASSLVSPGGNEQFFGPGTRLTVL.

This clonotype was seen ten or more times. The genes are TRBV13 and TRBJ2-3, with a tentative D call TRBD1 (6 bases). This CDR3 has 15 residues. Trimming cost V 2 bases and J 5 bases, with 14 bases left between them. Germline V CDR1 and CDR2: PRHDT, FYEKMQ (reference sequence). The DNA for the CDR3 is TGTGCCAGCAGCTTATACTCCCTAGGGGGAGATACGCAGTATTTT. It yields the protein CASSLYSLGGDTQYF.

This clonotype was found many times. The chain has TRBV10-3 and TRBJ2-5, with 8 bases fitting TRBD1. This CDR3 spans 16 amino acids. Unmatched junction bases numbered 8, after V lost 0 bases and J lost 5 bases. Germline CDR1 is ENHRY and CDR2 is SYGVKD. The CDR3: CAISESRSTGGETQYF. In DNA, the CDR3 is TGTGCCATCAGTGAGTCGAGGAGCACAGGGGGTGAGACCCAGTACTTC.

The chain has TRBV5-5 and TRBJ1-4, with D hard to call. From germline, CDR1 is SGHKS and CDR2 YYEKEE (reference sequence). The CDR3 runs 14 residues. V was pared by 2 bases and J by 3 bases, with 8 bases between. CDR3: CASSFAAANEKLFF. Here the CDR3 DNA reads TGTGCCAGCAGCTTCGCGGCAGCTAATGAAAAACTGTTTTTT.

The J gene is TRBJ2-5, the V gene TRBV27; 7 bases fit TRBD1. The germline gives CDR1 MNHEY, CDR2 SMNVEV (reference sequence). This CDR3 comprises 14 residues. With 3 bases clipped from V and 2 bases from J, the junction kept 3 bases outside the gene matches. In DNA form, the CDR3 reads TGTGCCAGCAGTTTGACGGGACAGCAAGAGACCCAGTACTTC. It encodes CASSLTGQQETQYF.